One and the same sample provided the 9 T cell receptor beta chains below, sequenced in a study of OX40 agonist ivuxolimab in advanced cancers. Using immunoSEQ multiplex PCR, the repertoire was profiled, and TCRdb retains in-frame clones only, with some absent. Of 80,000 or so clones listed, about 88% are singletons. Sample: CD4+ or CD8+ T cells sorted from blood, taken in a trial of the OX40 agonist ivuxolimab. Receptors were obtained from an adult with an advanced solid tumor such as melanoma, head and neck, liver or kidney cancer.

V and J are TRBV28 and TRBJ1-2; D perhaps matches TRBD1 (5 bases). V dropped 9 bases and J dropped 5 bases, with 16 bases sitting between them. The CDR3 extends over 13 amino acids. The germline gives CDR1 MDHEN, CDR2 SYDVKM. CDR3 nucleotides: TGTGCCAGTATCGGAGGGGCGTCGTATGGCTACACCTTC. Residues: CASIGGASYGYTF.

V and J are TRBV30 and TRBJ1-5; 10 positions match TRBD1. The CDR3 length is 16 residues. Germline lookup yields CDR1 GTSNPN and CDR2 SVGIG (reference sequence). V was pared by 7 bases and J by 1 base, with 10 bases of the junction left unmatched. In DNA, the CDR3 is TGTGCCTACGCCCCGGGACAGGGGAGGAGCAATCAGCCCCAGCATTTT. It codes for CAYAPGQGRSNQPQHF.

This chain connects TRBV30 to TRBJ2-7, with D uncertain. The length of the CDR3 is 14 residues. V was pared by 4 bases and J by 0 bases, with 13 bases between. CDR1 is GTSNPN and CDR2 is SVGIG in the germline V gene (reference sequence). This chain's CDR3 is CAWKGTVLSYEQYF. DNA of the CDR3: TGTGCCTGGAAAGGAACAGTCCTCTCCTACGAGCAGTACTTC.

The chain recombines TRBV4-1 with TRBJ1-2; 10 positions agree with TRBD1. Germline CDR1 reads MGHRA; CDR2 reads YSYEKL. The V gene end was trimmed by 0 bases and the J gene end by 9 bases; junction bases not matched to a gene: 10. The CDR3 covers 16 residues. CDR3 in amino acids: CASSQEGTGARVSYTF. The CDR3 DNA reads as TGCGCCAGCAGCCAAGAGGGGACAGGGGCGAGAGTTAGCTACACCTTC.

This clone was recorded a few times. J is TRBJ1-1 and V is TRBV7-3, with D uncertain. Trimming took 5 bases from V and 0 from J, leaving 7 bases between them. The germline V gene encodes CDR1 SGHTA and CDR2 FQGTGA. This CDR3 region has 13 residues. CDR3 sequence reads: CASSRTVNTEAFF. The DNA for the CDR3 is TGTGCCAGCAGCCGGACGGTGAACACTGAAGCTTTCTTT.

The chain employs TRBV7-9 and TRBJ2-3; D unclear. V lost 4 bases and J lost 0, with 11 bases in between. Germline CDR1 and CDR2: SEHNR and FQNEAQ (reference sequence). This CDR3 is 15 amino acids long. CDR3 residues: CASSSRTWSTDTQYF. The CDR3 DNA is TGTGCCAGCAGCTCCCGAACCTGGAGCACAGATACGCAGTATTTT.

The chain employs TRBV9 and TRBJ1-6; the D gene is possibly TRBD1 (5 bases). V dropped 4 bases and J dropped 7 bases, with 21 bases sitting between them. Germline V CDR1 and CDR2: SGDLS, YYNGEE. There are 17 residues in the CDR3. The CDR3 DNA sequence: TGTGCCAGCAGCCCACGGCCCTCCCAGGGCAGGAATTCACCCCTCCACTTT. This translates into CASSPRPSQGRNSPLHF. Full variable domain (missing parts from reference TRBV9 and TRBJ1-6): DSGVTQTPKHLITATGQRVTLRCSPRSGDLSVYWYQQSLDQGLQFLIQYYNGEERAKGNILERFSAQQFPDLHSELNLSSLELGDSALYFCASSPRPSQGRNSPLHFGNGTRLTVT.

This clone was recorded a few times. This chain connects TRBV6-5 to TRBJ2-5, with D uncertain. CDR3 length: 14 amino acids. Between the trimmed V and J ends, which lost 6 bases and 4 bases, there was a span of 15 bases. Germline V lookup: CDR1 MNHEY, CDR2 SVGAGI. Here the CDR3 DNA reads TGTGCCAGCAGCCCGACAAGGAGAGGAGAGACCCAGTACTTC. Translation: CASSPTRRGETQYF.

The chain combines TRBV5-4 with TRBJ2-6; the D is unclear. V lost 8 bases and J 1 base, leaving 4 bases between the germline ends. This CDR3 spans 12 amino acids. Germline values: CDR1 SGHNT, CDR2 YYREEE (reference sequence). DNA of the CDR3: TGTGCCAGTTCTTCTGGGGCCAACGTCCTGACTTTC. It specifies CASSSGANVLTF.